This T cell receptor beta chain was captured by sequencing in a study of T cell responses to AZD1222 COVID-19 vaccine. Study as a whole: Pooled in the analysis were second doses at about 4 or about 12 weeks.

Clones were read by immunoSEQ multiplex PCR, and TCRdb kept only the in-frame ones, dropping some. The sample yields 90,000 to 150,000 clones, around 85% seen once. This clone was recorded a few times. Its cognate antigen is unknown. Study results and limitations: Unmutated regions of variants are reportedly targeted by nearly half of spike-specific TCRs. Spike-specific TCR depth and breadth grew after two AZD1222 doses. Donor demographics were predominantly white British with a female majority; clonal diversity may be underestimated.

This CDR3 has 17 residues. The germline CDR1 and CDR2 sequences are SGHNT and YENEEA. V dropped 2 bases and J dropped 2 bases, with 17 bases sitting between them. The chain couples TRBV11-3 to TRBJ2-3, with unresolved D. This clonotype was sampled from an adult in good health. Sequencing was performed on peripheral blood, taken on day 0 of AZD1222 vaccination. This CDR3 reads CASSLPPLVMDTDTQYF. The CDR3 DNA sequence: TGTGCCAGCAGCTTACCCCCCTTAGTGATGGACACAGATACGCAGTATTTT.